A single sample gave rise to the 23 T cell receptor beta chains below, sequenced in a study of T cell clonotyping in hematopoietic cell transplantation. TCRdb's table, derived via immunoSEQ multiplex PCR, lists solely in-frame clones and lacks some. The sample lists about 69,000 clones; around 94% were seen once. Sequencing was done on a sample of peripheral blood mononuclear cells. The receptors stem from a middle-aged man in good health. Some clones in this sample may be carry-over from other donors' samples.

A single count supports this clone. This rearrangement joins TRBV6-5 to TRBJ1-2; the D gene is possibly TRBD1 (5 bases). Germline lookup yields CDR1 MNHEY and CDR2 SVGAGI. This CDR3 comprises 11 residues. The germline V and J ends were trimmed by 5 bases and 8 bases, with 9 bases remaining between them. The CDR3 DNA reads as TGTGCCAGCAGTCAAGAGGGGGGCTACACCTTC. The encoded protein is CASSQEGGYTF.

The J gene is TRBJ2-1, the V gene TRBV7-6; 8 bases are a match to TRBD1. The germline V gene has CDR1 SGHVS and CDR2 FNYEAQ. The CDR3 has 16 amino acids. V trimming: 4 bases; J trimming: 2 bases; junction bases outside the gene matches: 7. The CDR3 DNA sequence: TGTGCCAGCAGCTCCAATACAGGGGGAGCCTACAATGAGCAGTTCTTC. The encoded protein is CASSSNTGGAYNEQFF.

This clone occurred once. V usage is TRBV19 and J usage is TRBJ2-7; 7 positions agree with TRBD2. The CDR3 consists of 16 residues. Germline V lookup: CDR1 LNHDA, CDR2 SQIVND (reference sequence). V lost 3 bases, J lost 1 base, and 9 bases stayed unmatched. CDR3 amino acids: CASSILSGAQSYEQYF. The CDR3, as DNA: TGTGCCAGTAGTATTCTGAGCGGGGCCCAGTCCTACGAGCAGTACTTC.

The chain links TRBV7-6 to TRBJ1-1; D not resolved. The V and J ends lost 0 bases and 8 bases respectively, with 7 bases between them. Per germline, CDR1 SGHVS and CDR2 FNYEAQ. This CDR3 comprises 12 residues. The CDR3: CASSLAGQEAFF. CDR3 DNA: TGTGCCAGCAGCTTAGCAGGGCAGGAAGCTTTCTTT.

The V and J genes are TRBV7-3 and TRBJ2-1; 15 bases match TRBD2. The junction had 7 bases not matched to a gene; V was cut back by 5 bases and J by 8 bases. The CDR3 runs to 16 residues. The V gene's germline CDR1 is SGHTA and CDR2 FQGTGA. The CDR3 here is CASSAGTSGRRYEQFF. CDR3 DNA: TGTGCCAGCAGCGCCGGGACTAGCGGGAGGAGGTATGAGCAGTTCTTC.

The chain links TRBV11-2 to TRBJ2-5; TRBD2 might be the D (6 bases). The germline gives CDR1 SGHAT, CDR2 FQNNGV. The CDR3 spans 15 residues. Trimming removed 1 base from V and 3 bases from J, with 12 bases in between. For the CDR3, the DNA is TGTGCCAGCAGCTTAGGGACTACGGGAAAAGAGACCCAGTACTTC. Residues: CASSLGTTGKETQYF.

Only a few counts were recorded for this clone. This chain joins TRBV2 and TRBJ2-7, with 9 bases lining up with TRBD2. V shed 2 bases, J shed 4 bases, and the junction held 6 bases outside the gene matches. Per the germline V gene, CDR1 is SNHLY and CDR2 is FYNNEI. The CDR3 contains 15 residues. In nucleotides, the CDR3 is TGTGCCAGCAGTGAATCCCCTAGCGGGATATACGAGCAGTACTTC. Residues: CASSESPSGIYEQYF.

The rearrangement joins TRBV19 to TRBJ2-2, with D perhaps given as TRBD1 or TRBD2 (5 bases each). The germline V and J ends were trimmed by 3 bases and 5 bases, with 13 bases remaining between them. This CDR3 comprises 15 residues. Looked up from germline, CDR1 is LNHDA and CDR2 is SQIVND (reference sequence). DNA for the CDR3: TGTGCCAGTAGTATCGAGGGGCGGTTAACCGGGGAGCTGTTTTTT. Amino acid sequence: CASSIEGRLTGELFF. Drawing the rest from reference TRBV19 and TRBJ2-2, the complete variable domain is DGGITQSPKYLFRKEGQNVTLSCEQNLNHDAMYWYRQDPGQGLRLIYYSQIVNDFQKGDIAEGYSVSREKKESFPLTVTSAQKNPTAFYLCASSIEGRLTGELFFGEGSRLTVL.

The chain carries TRBV5-4 and TRBJ2-7; D is undetermined. This CDR3 region has 15 residues. V gave up 0 bases and J gave up 2 bases, with 12 bases separating them. Germline loops: CDR1 SGHNT, CDR2 YYREEE (reference sequence). CDR3 in DNA: TGTGCCAGCAGCTTGGTGGGCTCGCACCCCTACGAGCAGTACTTC. Protein: CASSLVGSHPYEQYF.

The rearrangement uses TRBV29-1 and TRBJ1-2; TRBD1 is a possible D gene (5 bases). Trimming shortened V by 2 bases and J by 4 bases, and 11 bases separated the two germline ends. The CDR3 consists of 13 residues. CDR1 SQVTM and CDR2 ANQGSEA come from the germline V gene. CDR3 DNA sequence: TGCAGCGTTGAAATTCCAGGGCTCTATGGCTACACCTTC. This encodes CSVEIPGLYGYTF. Combining the CDR3 with reference TRBV29-1 and TRBJ1-2 gives the whole variable domain SAVISQKPSRDICQRGTSLTIQCQVDSQVTMMFWYRQQPGQSLTLIATANQGSEATYESGFVIDKFPISRPNLTFSTLTVSNMSPEDSSIYLCSVEIPGLYGYTFGSGTRLTVV.

The chain links TRBV4-2 to TRBJ2-3, with a possible D match to TRBD1 (5 bases). This CDR3 has 14 amino acids. Germline V gene data show CDR1 as LGHNA and CDR2 as YNFKEQ. Trimming left V 4 bases short and J 3 bases short, with 11 bases between. CDR3 DNA: TGTGCCAGCAGCCCTCGACAGAGAACAGATACGCAGTATTTT. The encoded protein is CASSPRQRTDTQYF.

J is TRBJ2-2 and V is TRBV5-1, with TRBD2 as a possible D gene (5 bases). Trimming removed 0 bases from V and 0 bases from J, with 9 bases in between. The germline CDR1 and CDR2 sequences are SGHRS and YFSETQ. The length of the CDR3 is 16 residues. This CDR3 is CASSLGSGPNTGELFF. For the CDR3, the DNA is TGCGCCAGCAGCTTGGGGAGCGGACCGAACACCGGGGAGCTGTTTTTT. The full variable domain, with the rest looked up from reference TRBV5-1 and TRBJ2-2, is KAGVTQTPRYLIKTRGQQVTLSCSPISGHRSVSWYQQTPGQGLQFLFEYFSETQRNKGNFPGRFSGRQFSNSRSEMNVSTLELGDSALYLCASSLGSGPNTGELFFGEGSRLTVL.

This sequence joins TRBV13 and TRBJ2-7; unclear D gene. Germline lookup yields CDR1 PRHDT and CDR2 FYEKMQ (reference sequence). This CDR3 region has 11 residues. V was shortened by 2 bases and J by 4 bases, with 3 bases between the two germline ends. This CDR3 is CASSLSYEQYF. The CDR3, as DNA: TGTGCCAGCAGCTTAAGTTACGAGCAGTACTTC.

The V and J genes are TRBV2 and TRBJ1-2, with D possibly TRBD1 on 6 matching bases. The germline CDR1 and CDR2 sequences are SNHLY and FYNNEI. The CDR3 totals 17 residues. V shed 0 bases and J shed 3 bases, with 17 bases lying between them. The CDR3 protein is CASSEANRARSDYGYTF. The CDR3 DNA reads TGTGCCAGCAGTGAAGCGAACAGGGCAAGGAGTGACTATGGCTACACCTTC.

V and J are TRBV29-1 and TRBJ2-7; no definite D call. Germline CDR1 reads SQVTM; CDR2 reads ANQGSEA. V lost 1 base and J lost 2, with 6 bases in between. The CDR3 is 12 residues long. The DNA of the CDR3 is TGCAGCGTTGAAGGACCGGCCTACGAGCAGTACTTC. Translated, it gives CSVEGPAYEQYF.

The chain couples TRBV2 to TRBJ1-1; weak D call: TRBD1 (5 bases). Germline V gene lookup returns CDR1 SNHLY and CDR2 FYNNEI. With 6 bases removed from V and 0 bases from J, the gap between germline ends came to 11 bases. CDR3 length: 14 residues. Written as DNA, the CDR3 is TGTGCCAGCAGCCAGGGTGCCATGAACACTGAAGCTTTCTTT. Protein sequence: CASSQGAMNTEAFF.

The rearrangement uses TRBV6-5 and TRBJ1-5; D is unclear. V was pared by 2 bases and J by 7 bases, with 12 bases between. The CDR3 is 14 amino acids. CDR1 MNHEY and CDR2 SVGAGI come from the germline V gene. The CDR3 sequence is CASSYREAWQPQHF. The CDR3 region has the DNA TGTGCCAGCAGTTACCGGGAGGCCTGGCAGCCCCAGCATTTT.

J is TRBJ1-1 and V is TRBV30; D is unclear. Between the trimmed V and J ends, which lost 6 bases and 8 bases, there was a span of 16 bases. CDR3 size: 12 residues. The germline V gene encodes CDR1 GTSNPN and CDR2 SVGIG (reference sequence). CDR3 DNA: TGTGCCTGTTTTTTGAGTGCGGGGGAAGCTTTCTTT. The encoded protein is CACFLSAGEAFF.

In nucleotides, the CDR3 is TGTGCCAGCAGCTCCCTATACGAGCAGTACTTC. Protein: CASSSLYEQYF. The chain joins TRBV7-2 to TRBJ2-7; D is unresolved. The length of the CDR3 is 11 residues. Germline assignment: CDR1 SGHTA and CDR2 FQGNSA. The V end lost 4 bases, the J end lost 4 bases, and 5 bases lay between the germline ends. The full variable domain, rest sourced from reference TRBV7-2 and TRBJ2-7, is GAGVSQSPSNKVTEKGKDVELRCDPISGHTALYWYRQSLGQGLEFLIYFQGNSAPDKSGLPSDRFSAERTGGSVSTLTIQRTQQEDSAVYLCASSSLYEQYFGPGTRLTVT.

This rearrangement joins TRBV14 to TRBJ2-5, with 8 nucleotides matching TRBD2. This CDR3 is built from 16 residues. The J segment lost 5 bases and the V segment lost 0 bases, leaving 8 bases of the junction unmatched. Germline values: CDR1 SGHDN, CDR2 FVKESK. The CDR3 bases are TGTGCCAGCAGCCAAGATTTGCGGGGGGCTAAGGAGACCCAGTACTTC. It translates to CASSQDLRGAKETQYF. Using reference TRBV14 and TRBJ2-5 for the parts outside the CDR3, the full variable domain is EAGVTQFPSHSVIEKGQTVTLRCDPISGHDNLYWYRRVMGKEIKFLLHFVKESKQDESGMPNNRFLAERTGGTYSTLKVQPAELEDSGVYFCASSQDLRGAKETQYFGPGTRLLVL.

This rearrangement joins TRBV20-1 to TRBJ1-2, with a possible D match to TRBD1 (5 bases). V was pared by 6 bases and J by 7 bases, with 12 bases between. The length of the CDR3 is 11 residues. Per the germline V gene, CDR1 is DFQATT and CDR2 is SNEGSKA (reference sequence). CDR3 protein: CSAPTGGGYTF. The CDR3 DNA reads as TGCAGTGCCCCGACTGGGGGTGGCTACACCTTC.

V usage is TRBV5-6 and J usage is TRBJ2-7, with 7 bases aligning to TRBD1. With 3 bases clipped from V and 3 bases from J, the junction kept 6 bases outside the gene matches. Germline CDR1 SGHDT, CDR2 YYEEEE. This CDR3 has 14 amino acids. This CDR3 is CASSSRTGIYEQYF. CDR3 nucleotide sequence: TGTGCCAGCAGCTCCCGGACAGGTATCTACGAGCAGTACTTC.

J is TRBJ1-2 and V is TRBV29-1, with D uncertain. The CDR3 runs to 11 residues. Germline assignment: CDR1 SQVTM and CDR2 ANQGSEA. Trimming stripped 4 bases from V and 4 bases from J, with 7 bases between. The CDR3 sequence is CSVVQLYGYTF. For the CDR3, the DNA is TGCAGCGTTGTTCAGCTCTATGGCTACACCTTC.